This T cell receptor beta chain was obtained from a study of radiation and T cells in renal cell carcinoma. Study as a whole: Nephrectomy followed 15 Gy stereotactic body radiation by 4 weeks. General study findings and limits: From baseline, blood top tumor clonotypes peaked at 2 weeks post-radiation. Baseline intratumoral clonotype presence is unknown without pretreatment biopsies.

V trimming: 2 bases; J trimming: 6 bases; junction bases outside the gene matches: 5. This CDR3 region has 14 residues. The germline CDR1 and CDR2 sequences are MNHEY and SVGAGI. The time point was: baseline pretreatment blood. The treatment was: 15 Gy SBRT to primary tumor, nephrectomy 4 weeks later. Clear cell pathology was present in this patient's renal cell carcinoma. In the case of this clone: Its antigen is currently unknown.

Repertoires were generated with immunoSEQ multiplex PCR, while TCRdb's copy carries only in-frame clones and drops some. The top ten clones hold 30% to 35% of a sample with approximately 45,000 clones, about 83% of them seen once. The source was blood, collected from a patient whose treatment included radiotherapy and nephrectomy. The sequence was collected from an older woman with renal cell carcinoma. This chain connects TRBV6-5 to TRBJ2-7; 9 bases line up with TRBD1. CDR3 sequence reads: CASSYGDRASEQYF. CDR3 coding DNA: TGTGCCAGCAGTTACGGGGACAGGGCGTCCGAGCAGTACTTC.